A single sample is the source of the 15 T cell receptor beta chains below, sequenced in a study of shared clonotypes between healthy human individuals. Using immunoSEQ multiplex PCR, the repertoire was profiled, and TCRdb retains in-frame clones only, with some absent. The sample holds about 1 million clones, roughly 75% seen once. The source material was memory CD4+ T cells sorted from blood. Subset denoted: CD45RA-negative fraction. The receptors were gathered from a man aged 18 to 35 in good health.

V gene TRBV28 combines with J gene TRBJ1-5; D unresolved. Germline CDR1 and CDR2: MDHEN and SYDVKM. V shed 5 bases and J shed 5 bases, with 7 bases lying between them. This CDR3 is built from 12 residues. The CDR3 here is CASSVLDQPQHF. The CDR3 region has the DNA TGTGCCAGCAGTGTACTGGATCAGCCCCAGCATTTT. Supplemented by reference TRBV28 and TRBJ1-5, the full variable domain reads DVKVTQSSRYLVKRTGEKVFLECVQDMDHENMFWYRQDPGLGLRLIYFSYDVKMKEKGDIPEGYSVSREKKERFSLILESASTNQTSMYLCASSVLDQPQHFGDGTRLSIL.

The chain employs TRBV9 and TRBJ1-2; the match to TRBD1 covers 8 bases. In germline, CDR1 is SGDLS, CDR2 YYNGEE. CDR3 length: 15 residues. Germline trimming cut 3 bases from V and 4 bases from J; bases unmatched to any gene: 8. The DNA of the CDR3 is TGTGCCAGCAGCGCCGGACAGGGAGGAGGCTATGGCTACACCTTC. This translates into CASSAGQGGGYGYTF.

This clone showed up just a few times. This chain connects TRBV6-6 to TRBJ1-1; D remains ambiguous. V was cut by 2 bases and J by 7 bases, with 8 bases left in between. The CDR3 has 12 residues. Germline V gene sequence: CDR1 MNHNY, CDR2 SVGAGI (reference sequence). CDR3 in amino acids: CASSYGQLEAFF. CDR3 bases: TGTGCCAGCAGTTACGGGCAGCTTGAAGCTTTCTTT.

The V gene is TRBV7-8, the J gene TRBJ1-1, with D tentatively TRBD1 (5 bases). Germline-derived CDR1 and CDR2 are SGHVS and FQNEAQ. V was pared by 5 bases and J by 5 bases, with 18 bases between. This CDR3 is built from 15 residues. Here the CDR3 reads CASSVNWGFRTEAFF. For the CDR3, the DNA is TGTGCCAGCAGCGTAAATTGGGGGTTTCGAACTGAAGCTTTCTTT.

J is TRBJ1-6 and V is TRBV2, with D maybe TRBD1 (6 bases). CDR3 size: 15 residues. The germline V and J ends were trimmed by 3 bases and 10 bases, with 16 bases remaining between them. Germline values: CDR1 SNHLY, CDR2 FYNNEI. The CDR3 region is CASSDVRGIYSPLHF. CDR3 in DNA: TGTGCCAGCAGTGATGTAAGGGGGATCTACTCACCCCTCCACTTT.

V is TRBV21-1 and J is TRBJ2-7; the D call in the table, TRBD1, was not verified against the DNA. TRBV21-1 counts as a pseudogene. There are 13 residues in the CDR3. DNA for the CDR3: TGTGCCAGCAGTTGGGGGCGGCTCTACGAGCAGTACTTC. This codes for CASSWGRLYEQYF.

This clone was seen many times. The J gene is TRBJ2-5, the V gene TRBV18; unclear D gene. V lost 5 bases and J lost 1, with 2 bases in between. This CDR3 spans 11 amino acids. From germline, CDR1 is KGHSH and CDR2 LQKENI. The CDR3, as DNA: TGTGCCAGCTCAGCCCAAGAGACCCAGTACTTC. This codes for CASSAQETQYF.

The chain is built from TRBV28 and TRBJ2-5; no clear D. The CDR3 has 13 residues. With 6 bases removed from V and 1 base from J, the gap between germline ends came to 9 bases. The germline CDR1 and CDR2 sequences are MDHEN and SYDVKM. CDR3 coding DNA: TGTGCCAGCAGCCGCCCTATCCAAGAGACCCAGTACTTC. This encodes CASSRPIQETQYF.

The chain has TRBV25-1 and TRBJ2-7, with a possible D match to TRBD1 (5 bases). CDR3 length equals 14 residues. Germline CDR1 is MGHDK and CDR2 is SYGVNS. V was pared by 1 base and J by 3 bases, with 10 bases between. The CDR3 region has the DNA TGTGCCAGCAGTGAATTAGGCCAGGGCTACGAGCAGTACTTC. The encoded protein is CASSELGQGYEQYF.

This chain joins TRBV7-6 and TRBJ2-2; no clear D. Germline V gives CDR1 SGHVS, CDR2 FNYEAQ. Trimming took 4 bases from V and 2 from J, leaving 5 bases between them. The CDR3 is 13 amino acids. The CDR3 DNA is TGTGCCAGCAGCTCCTATAACACCGGGGAGCTGTTTTTT. Its protein is CASSSYNTGELFF.

The rearrangement links TRBV28 to TRBJ1-5, with D unclear. CDR1 is MDHEN, CDR2 SYDVKM, per germline. The CDR3 has 17 residues. Trimming removed 5 bases from V and 2 bases from J, with 19 bases in between. CDR3 sequence reads: CASSLIVREARNQPQHF. The CDR3 nucleotides read TGTGCCAGCAGTCTCATCGTGAGGGAGGCCCGCAATCAGCCCCAGCATTTT. The variable domain in full, with the rest retrieved from reference TRBV28 and TRBJ1-5, is DVKVTQSSRYLVKRTGEKVFLECVQDMDHENMFWYRQDPGLGLRLIYFSYDVKMKEKGDIPEGYSVSREKKERFSLILESASTNQTSMYLCASSLIVREARNQPQHFGDGTRLSIL.

As regards this clone: A read error is possible here, since a much larger clone lies one base away. Different DNA sequences within this sample yield the same CDR3. The chain employs TRBV7-9 and TRBJ1-1; D might be TRBD1 (5 bases). V gave up 3 bases and J gave up 11 bases, with 19 bases separating them. Looked up from germline, CDR1 is SEHNR and CDR2 is FQNEAQ (reference sequence). This CDR3 has 14 residues. CDR3 sequence (DNA): TGTGCCAGCAGCTTGGACCGGGCTACAGGTCTTGCTTTCTTT. Its translation: CASSLDRATGLAFF.

This clone was counted many times. The chain recombines TRBV4-3 with TRBJ1-2; the D gene is possibly TRBD1 (5 bases). Germline values: CDR1 LGHNA, CDR2 YSLEER. The CDR3 contains 15 residues. The ends were cut back, 0 bases at V and 3 bases at J, with 11 bases in the middle. The DNA for the CDR3 is TGCGCCAGCAGCCAAGACAAGGACATTCACTATGGCTACACCTTC. It is translated as CASSQDKDIHYGYTF.

The chain recombines TRBV10-1 with TRBJ1-1, with unresolved D. The CDR3 is 13 residues long. Deletions cut 3 bases from V and 3 bases from J, with 8 bases between. From germline, CDR1 is WNHNN and CDR2 SYGVQD (reference sequence). The CDR3 DNA reads TGCGCCAGCAGTGAAGGATCCTACACTGAAGCTTTCTTT. Amino acids: CASSEGSYTEAFF.

In this sample, this clone turned up a few times. The chain links TRBV7-3 to TRBJ2-3; 10 bases agree with TRBD2. V lost 3 bases, J lost 5 bases, and 11 bases stayed unmatched. The length of the CDR3 is 17 residues. Looked up from germline, CDR1 is SGHTA and CDR2 is FQGTGA. CDR3 amino acids: CASSFFGSGGARDTQYF. In DNA form, the CDR3 reads TGTGCCAGCAGCTTTTTTGGGAGCGGGGGGGCCAGAGATACGCAGTATTTT.